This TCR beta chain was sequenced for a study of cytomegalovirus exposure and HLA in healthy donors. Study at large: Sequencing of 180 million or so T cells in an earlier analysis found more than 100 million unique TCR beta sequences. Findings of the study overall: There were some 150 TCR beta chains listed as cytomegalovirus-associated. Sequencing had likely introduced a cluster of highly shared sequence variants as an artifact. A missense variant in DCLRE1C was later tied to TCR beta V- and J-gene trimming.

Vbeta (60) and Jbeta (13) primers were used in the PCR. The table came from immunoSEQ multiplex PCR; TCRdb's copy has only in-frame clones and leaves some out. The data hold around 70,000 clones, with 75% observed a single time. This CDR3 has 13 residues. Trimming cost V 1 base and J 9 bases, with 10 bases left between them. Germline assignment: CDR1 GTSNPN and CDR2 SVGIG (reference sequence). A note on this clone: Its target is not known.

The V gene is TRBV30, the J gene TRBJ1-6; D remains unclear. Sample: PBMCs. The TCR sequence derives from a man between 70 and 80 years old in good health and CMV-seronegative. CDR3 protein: CAWSETRSSPLHF. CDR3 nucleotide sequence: TGTGCCTGGAGTGAGACCCGGAGTTCACCCCTCCACTTT. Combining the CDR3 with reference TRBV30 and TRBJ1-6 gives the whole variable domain SQTIHQWPATLVQPVGSPLSLECTVEGTSNPNLYWYRQAAGRGLQLLFYSVGIGQISSEVPQNLSASRPQDRQFILSSKKLLLSDSGFYLCAWSETRSSPLHFGNGTRLTVT.